Shown below are 22 T cell receptor beta chains from a single sample sequenced in a study of shared clonotypes between healthy human individuals. Generated by immunoSEQ multiplex PCR, the TCRdb table keeps only in-frame clones and is missing some. This table has roughly 490,000 clones, 76% appearing once. The sample taken for sequencing was PBMCs. The origin of the receptors is a woman in her 40s in good health. Some clones in this sample may be carry-over from other donors' samples.

V gene TRBV6-5 combines with J gene TRBJ2-7; no clear D gene. Germline-derived CDR1 and CDR2 are MNHEY and SVGAGI. The ends were cut back, 8 bases at V and 4 bases at J, with 12 bases in the middle. The CDR3 extends over 12 amino acids. The CDR3 reads CASSSSGYEQYF. The DNA of the CDR3 is TGTGCCAGCTCTTCCTCCGGATACGAGCAGTACTTC.

The chain combines TRBV7-2 with TRBJ2-1; 7 nucleotides line up with TRBD2. The V and J ends lost 3 bases and 3 bases, in that order; junction bases with no gene match: 5. CDR1 and CDR2 (germline): SGHTA, FQGNSA. The CDR3 runs 15 residues. The CDR3 DNA follows: TGTGCCAGCAGCTTTCTAGCGGACGGCTACAATGAGCAGTTCTTC. Its protein product is CASSFLADGYNEQFF.

This rearrangement joins TRBV27 to TRBJ2-7; D is possibly TRBD1 (5 bases). V was cut by 9 bases and J by 6 bases, with 21 bases left in between. Germline values: CDR1 MNHEY, CDR2 SMNVEV (reference sequence). The CDR3 covers 14 residues. The DNA of the CDR3 is TGTGCCAGTTCCCACAGGAATACCCAGGGCGAGCAGTACTTC. Its protein is CASSHRNTQGEQYF.

V is TRBV5-1 and J is TRBJ2-2; 11 bases match TRBD2. CDR1 and CDR2 (germline): SGHRS, YFSETQ. This CDR3 is built from 19 residues. The J segment lost 0 bases and the V segment lost 4 bases, leaving 11 bases of the junction unmatched. In DNA form, the CDR3 reads TGCGCCAGCAGCGGTTTGGTGGCTAGCGGGAGGACGAACACCGGGGAGCTGTTTTTT. This codes for CASSGLVASGRTNTGELFF.

The rearrangement links TRBV2 to TRBJ1-1, with D maybe TRBD1 (5 bases). Trimming shortened V by 0 bases and J by 7 bases, and 12 bases separated the two germline ends. The germline V gene has CDR1 SNHLY and CDR2 FYNNEI. The CDR3 covers 14 residues. CDR3 sequence: CASSEAEGRDEAFF. The DNA for the CDR3 is TGTGCCAGCAGTGAAGCGGAGGGACGGGATGAAGCTTTCTTT.

The chain carries TRBV21-1 and TRBJ2-7; the D segment call TRBD2 is taken from the table without a DNA check. TRBV21-1 is listed as a pseudogene. This CDR3 contains 19 residues. CDR3 amino acids: CASSKGGRGKEREGYEQYF. CDR3 coding DNA: TGTGCCAGCAGCAAGGGCGGCCGCGGCAAGGAGCGGGAGGGCTACGAGCAGTACTTC.

The rearrangement joins TRBV10-3 to TRBJ2-1; 9 bases agree with TRBD2. CDR1 ENHRY and CDR2 SYGVKD come from the germline V gene. The CDR3 contains 16 residues. Trimming at V came to 0 bases and at J to 4 bases, leaving 4 bases not matched to a gene. This CDR3 is CAISESGGRAYNEQFF. The DNA of the CDR3 is TGTGCCATCAGTGAGTCGGGCGGGAGGGCATACAATGAGCAGTTCTTC.

This clone was observed a few times. V and J are TRBV29-1 and TRBJ2-7; 9 bases match TRBD2. CDR1 is SQVTM and CDR2 is ANQGSEA in the germline V gene. The CDR3 covers 13 residues. V gave up 8 bases and J gave up 7 bases; unmatched junction bases: 12. In DNA form, the CDR3 reads TGCAGCTCCCTGGAGAGCGGGGGGTTGGAGCAGTACTTC. It encodes CSSLESGGLEQYF.

This clone was detected many times. V usage is TRBV28 and J usage is TRBJ2-7; either TRBD1 or TRBD2 may fit D (5 bases each). CDR1 MDHEN and CDR2 SYDVKM come from the germline V gene. Trimming took off 3 bases at V and 7 bases at J, with 19 bases between the two ends. The CDR3 has 15 amino acids. CDR3 in amino acids: CASSFIGRASGEQYF. In DNA, the CDR3 is TGTGCCAGCAGTTTTATCGGCAGGGCTTCGGGGGAGCAGTACTTC.

This clone turned up a few times. This chain connects TRBV5-1 to TRBJ2-5; 8 bases fit TRBD1. CDR3 length equals 17 residues. Per the germline V gene, CDR1 is SGHRS and CDR2 is YFSETQ. The trim removed 4 bases at V and 2 bases at J, leaving 13 bases unmatched. As DNA, the CDR3 is TGCGCCAGCAGCCCACTAGGCCAGGGGGCATGGCAAGAGACCCAGTACTTC. Amino acids: CASSPLGQGAWQETQYF.

The V call is TRBV2, the J call TRBJ2-2, with 7 bases identical to TRBD2. The CDR3 sequence is 15 residues long. Germline trimming cut 6 bases from V and 2 bases from J; bases unmatched to any gene: 6. Looked up from germline, CDR1 is SNHLY and CDR2 is FYNNEI. CDR3 loop: CASRASGANTGELFF. The CDR3 nucleotides read TGTGCCAGCAGAGCTAGCGGAGCAAACACCGGGGAGCTGTTTTTT.

The CDR3 spells CASSPRQGAYHEQFF. The CDR3 nucleotides read TGTGCCAGCTCACCAAGACAGGGCGCGTACCATGAGCAGTTCTTC. J is TRBJ2-1 and V is TRBV18; the match to TRBD1 covers 7 bases. After removal of 2 bases from V and 8 bases from J, the junction contained 9 bases not matched to a gene. CDR3 size: 15 residues. Germline V lookup: CDR1 KGHSH, CDR2 LQKENI.

This clone was seen once. This may come from a read error, since a much larger clone is one base off. V usage is TRBV4-2 and J usage is TRBJ2-1, with 10 positions matching TRBD2. V was clipped by 4 bases and J by 7 bases; unmatched bases: 10. Germline V CDR1 and CDR2: LGHNA, YNFKEQ. The CDR3 length is 16 residues. Here the CDR3 DNA reads TGTGCCAGCAGCCGGCCGGTACTAGCGGGAAGTAATGAGCAGTTCTTC. This codes for CASSRPVLAGSNEQFF.

This rearrangement joins TRBV5-6 to TRBJ2-7, with TRBD2 identical over 7 bases. The CDR3 has 12 amino acids. The germline V gene has CDR1 SGHDT and CDR2 YYEEEE. V lost 4 bases, J lost 7 bases, and 5 bases stayed unmatched. The DNA for the CDR3 is TGTGCCAGCAGCCACCTACTAGCGGAGCAGTACTTC. Its translation: CASSHLLAEQYF.

This clone has only one observation. It may be a read error: a sequence one base away is much more abundant. The identical CDR3 is also encoded by other nucleotide sequences in the sample. This chain connects TRBV29-1 to TRBJ2-3; the D call may be TRBD1 or TRBD2 (5 bases each). CDR3 length equals 12 residues. In germline, CDR1 is SQVTM, CDR2 ANQGSEA. For the CDR3, the DNA is TGCAGTGTTGGTCGGGACGAAGATACGCAGTATTTT. Translated, it gives CSVGRDEDTQYF.

This clone was counted between two and nine times. The J gene is TRBJ2-5, the V gene TRBV7-8, with D uncertain. With the DNA end fitting TRBJ2-7 better, the J assignment may be wrong. This CDR3 region has 14 residues. CDR1 is SGHVS, CDR2 FQNEAQ, per germline. CDR3 region: CASSFSGLSYEQYF. CDR3 bases: TGTGCCAGCAGCTTTTCGGGCCTAAGCTACGAGCAGTACTTC.

The rearrangement uses TRBV7-2 and TRBJ2-7; 8 bases agree with TRBD1. This CDR3 comprises 15 residues. Germline CDR1 and CDR2: SGHTA and FQGNSA. V gave up 5 bases and J gave up 0 bases; unmatched junction bases: 6. This CDR3 is CASSGRTGPSYEQYF. In nucleotides, the CDR3 is TGTGCCAGCAGCGGGAGGACAGGGCCCTCCTACGAGCAGTACTTC.

The rearrangement joins TRBV18 to TRBJ2-2; TRBD1 or TRBD2 may be the D gene (5 bases each). Germline CDR1 is KGHSH and CDR2 is LQKENI. V lost 3 bases to trimming and J lost 1 base, with 12 bases between them. This CDR3 has 16 residues. CDR3 nucleotides: TGTGCCAGCTCACCCAGAGAGGGGCTGAACACCGGGGAGCTGTTTTTT. Residues: CASSPREGLNTGELFF.

Points on this clone: The conserved final phenylalanine or tryptophan is absent from the CDR3, which likely points to a read error. The V and J genes are TRBV30 and TRBJ2-7; D perhaps matches TRBD2 (5 bases). Between the trimmed V and J ends, which lost 3 bases and 3 bases, there was a span of 6 bases. This CDR3 is built from 11 residues. Germline loops: CDR1 GTSNPN, CDR2 SVGIG (reference sequence). The CDR3 DNA follows: TGTGCCTGGAGCGAGGGCTACGAGCAGTACTCC. It yields the protein CAWSEGYEQYS.

This clone was observed a few times. This sequence joins TRBV6-1 and TRBJ2-3; D remains unclear. The CDR3 covers 14 residues. V was shortened by 4 bases and J by 0 bases, with 8 bases between the two germline ends. From germline, CDR1 is MNHNS and CDR2 SASEGT. The DNA of the CDR3 is TGTGCCAGCAGTGTTTTATCTAGCACAGATACGCAGTATTTT. Translation gives CASSVLSSTDTQYF.

CDR3 bases: TGTGCCAGCAGCCCCCAACGGGATCTCGAGCAGTACTTC. It specifies CASSPQRDLEQYF. This chain links TRBV11-3 with TRBJ2-7; TRBD2 might be the D (5 bases). With 5 bases removed from V and 6 bases from J, the gap between germline ends came to 14 bases. The CDR3 runs to 13 residues. CDR1 is SGHNT, CDR2 YENEEA, per germline.

This clone was found a few times. The chain couples TRBV9 to TRBJ2-1; D is ambiguous. This CDR3 is 12 amino acids long. The V and J ends lost 1 base and 13 bases respectively, with 12 bases between them. The V gene's germline CDR1 is SGDLS and CDR2 YYNGEE. This CDR3 reads CASSVNGLIQFF. CDR3 DNA sequence: TGTGCCAGCAGCGTAAATGGCCTTATTCAGTTCTTC.